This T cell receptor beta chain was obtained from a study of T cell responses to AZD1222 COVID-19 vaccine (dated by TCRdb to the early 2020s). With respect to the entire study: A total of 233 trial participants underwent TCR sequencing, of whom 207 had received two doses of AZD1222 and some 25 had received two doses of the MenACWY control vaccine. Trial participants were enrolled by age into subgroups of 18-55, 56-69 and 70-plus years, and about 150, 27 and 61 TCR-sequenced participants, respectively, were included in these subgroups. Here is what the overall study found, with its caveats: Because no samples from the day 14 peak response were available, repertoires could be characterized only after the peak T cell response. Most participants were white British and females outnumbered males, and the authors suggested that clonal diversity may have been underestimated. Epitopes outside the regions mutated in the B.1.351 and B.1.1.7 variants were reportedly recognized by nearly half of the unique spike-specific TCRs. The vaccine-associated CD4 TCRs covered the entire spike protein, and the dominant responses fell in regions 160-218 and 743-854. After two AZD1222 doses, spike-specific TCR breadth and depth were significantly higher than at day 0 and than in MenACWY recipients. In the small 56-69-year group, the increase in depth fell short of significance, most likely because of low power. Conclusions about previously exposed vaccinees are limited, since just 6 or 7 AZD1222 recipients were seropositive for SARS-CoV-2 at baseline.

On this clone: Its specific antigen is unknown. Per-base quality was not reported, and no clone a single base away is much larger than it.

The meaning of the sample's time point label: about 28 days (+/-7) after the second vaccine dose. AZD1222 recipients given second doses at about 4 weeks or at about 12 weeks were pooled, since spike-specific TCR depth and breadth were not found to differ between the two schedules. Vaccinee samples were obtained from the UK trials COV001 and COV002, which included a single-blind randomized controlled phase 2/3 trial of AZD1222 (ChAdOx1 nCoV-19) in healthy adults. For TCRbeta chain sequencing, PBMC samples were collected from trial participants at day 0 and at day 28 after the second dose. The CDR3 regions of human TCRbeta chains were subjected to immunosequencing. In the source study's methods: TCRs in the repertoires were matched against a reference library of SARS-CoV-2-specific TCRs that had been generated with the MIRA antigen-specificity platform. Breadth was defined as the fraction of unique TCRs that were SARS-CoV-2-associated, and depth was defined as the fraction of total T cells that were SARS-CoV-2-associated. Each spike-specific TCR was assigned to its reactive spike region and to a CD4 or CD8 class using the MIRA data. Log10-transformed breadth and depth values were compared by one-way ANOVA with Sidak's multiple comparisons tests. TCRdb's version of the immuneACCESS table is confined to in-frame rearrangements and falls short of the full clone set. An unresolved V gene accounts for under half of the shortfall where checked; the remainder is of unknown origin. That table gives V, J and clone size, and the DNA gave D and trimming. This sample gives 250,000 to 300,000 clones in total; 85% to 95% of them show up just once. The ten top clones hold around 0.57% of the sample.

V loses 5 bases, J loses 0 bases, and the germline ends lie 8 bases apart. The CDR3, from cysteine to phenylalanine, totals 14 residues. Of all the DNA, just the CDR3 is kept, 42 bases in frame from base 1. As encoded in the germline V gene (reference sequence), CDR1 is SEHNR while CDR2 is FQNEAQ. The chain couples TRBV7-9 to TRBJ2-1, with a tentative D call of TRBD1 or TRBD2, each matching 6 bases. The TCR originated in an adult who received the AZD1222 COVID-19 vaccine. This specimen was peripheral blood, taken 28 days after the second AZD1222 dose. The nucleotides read TGTGCCAGCAGCGGGGGGCGCTCCTACAATGAGCAGTTCTTC. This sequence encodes CASSGGRSYNEQFF.